This T cell receptor (beta chain) was retrieved from a study of blood T cells in healthy people across ages. Regarding the study as a whole: Aged donors had fewer naive CD4+ cells and lower diversity than long-lived donors.

The CDR3 length is 11 residues. From germline, CDR1 is SQVTM and CDR2 ANQGSEA. V dropped 4 bases and J dropped 8 bases, with 11 bases sitting between them. Regarding this clonotype: As yet, its antigen is unknown.

PCR was performed a second time for about 7 to 11 cycles using a sample-barcoded 5' primer and a J-beta primer mix. TCRdb called the 5' RACE reads again in MiXCR, with one record for every CDR3 protein. The table shows hundreds of thousands of distinct CDR3 sequences, with around 38% occurring only once. This chain connects TRBV29-1 to TRBJ1-2; D may be TRBD1 (5 bases). Sequencing input: blood. The TCR was taken from an elderly man in good health. CDR3 DNA: TGCAGCGTTGCCGGGACCAGGGGCTACACCTTC. Protein product: CSVAGTRGYTF.